Sequencing of this T cell receptor beta chain was carried out in a study of cytomegalovirus exposure and HLA in healthy donors (TCRdb year 2017). Describing the broader study: According to an earlier analysis of around 600 of the donors, about 180 million T cells yielded some 120 million unique TCR beta sequences and 276 Gb of sequence data. Donor age, sex, ethnicity and CMV serostatus were collected together with the repertoire data. The number of typed donors differed by locus: 629-630 for A, B, C, DRB1 and DQB1; roughly 510 for DQA1; roughly 600 for DPA1; and about 450 for DPB1. Among roughly 400 genotyped donors of the cohort, an average of approximately 250,000 unique TCR beta nucleotide sequences were sequenced per donor, around 18% of them non-productive. Along with the 666-subject first cohort, a separate validation cohort of around 110 different subjects was used. To predict cytomegalovirus infection status, the study combined high-throughput TCR immunosequencing, statistical association of individual TCRs with disease status, and machine learning. A later genetic analysis used genome-wide SNP genotypes for about 55% of the 666 donors, treating that subset as a discovery cohort. Of the approximately 400 genotyped donors, over 80% were placed in the genetic ancestry cluster associated with self-reported Caucasian donors. The later analysis used no new phenotypic data to find candidate immune exposures, relying instead on TCR beta sequences and their occurrence across donors. Several DR-DQ haplotypes were treated as single units for association and clustering because of strong linkage in the cohort. The study was designed to test whether signatures of past pathogen exposure could be identified by cataloging public T cell receptors. Every repertoire in the discovery cohort had been generated on one and the same sequencing platform. In a later analysis, previously published TCR beta repertoires from 666 donors were re-analyzed and high-resolution HLA genotyping was added so that TCR occurrence patterns could be studied. An early release that covered 640 HLA-typed donors contained approximately 300 gigabases of sequencing data and about 93 million unique TCR sequences. An earlier analysis of several hundred of the donors applied high-throughput TCR beta sequencing to assess whether each TCR beta V gene segment acted as functional or pseudogenic. HLA typing included class I and class II loci at four-digit resolution. Using immunosequencing, the study profiled T cell repertoires from 500 to 800 subjects and related those repertoires to cytomegalovirus serostatus.

From cysteine to phenylalanine, the CDR3 is 13 amino acids long. Only the CDR3 part of the read is kept: 39 bases, read in frame from the first base. CDR1 MDHEN and CDR2 SYDVKM were looked up in the germline V gene. Trimming costs V 7 bases and J 3 bases, and their ends lie 13 bases apart. Notes on this clone: It lacks a known antigen.

What the work shows at the level of the full study, not this receptor alone: The classifier was reported to diagnose cytomegalovirus status with high specificity and sensitivity in both the original and validation cohorts. In vitro tests confirmed that a few of the cytomegalovirus-associated TCR beta chains recognize cytomegalovirus antigens. HLA typing was unavailable for some donors at each locus, so association tests used only the typed subset. The sequencing pipeline was judged likely to have produced a cluster of highly shared sequence variants as a technical artifact. Compared with equally common non-associated chains, HLA-associated TCR beta chains in a later analysis were more clonally expanded and had lower generation probabilities. In a later genetic analysis, fewer N-insertions in productive TCRs were reported among donors in an Asian-associated ancestry cluster than the approximately 670-donor mean. Linkage disequilibrium might explain the correlated functional status among segregating V segments, but an unknown experimental factor could not be ruled out. Across donors, most TCR sequences were observed very rarely, whereas some public TCRs were present in many individuals. In this cohort, only TCR beta chains were sequenced, and detectable features were limited by the absence of alpha or paired-chain data. In a later genetic analysis, a missense DCLRE1C variant was associated with V-gene and J-gene trimming of TCR beta chains, and the association was replicated in an independent cohort. Sequencing depth was assumed to be roughly uniform across donors in the presence/absence analyses, though that assumption may not hold. Fewer than 20 rarely observed V segments, including chromosome 9 orphons, were excluded from the earlier analysis of several hundred of the donors because counts were too low. A later analysis found that most CMV-associated TCR beta chains appeared HLA-restricted, with HLA associations seemingly driven largely by CMV exposure. Assigning TCR associations to individual alleles was difficult when HLA alleles, especially DR and DQ, strongly co-occurred. According to a later analysis, parvovirus B19, influenza, CMV and Epstein-Barr virus appeared linked to several top co-occurrence clusters. Some IMGT-functional V segments, including TRBV6-2 and TRBV6-3, could not be told apart with the 87-base-pair reads, so those segments were excluded. A further reported finding was that TCR beta sequences accurately predicted the HLA-A and HLA-B alleles for most subjects in the first cohort. The only immune exposure information available for the cohort was CMV serostatus. The study gave a list of about 150 TCR beta chains associated with cytomegalovirus. According to a later analysis, TCR association rates differed among HLA loci, with DRB1 alleles showing the most associated TCRs and HLA-C alleles showing the fewest. The authors suggested that the approach could potentially be extended to other disease states and immunological phenotypes. An earlier analysis of around 500 of the donors showed that most TCR beta V segments appeared in productive rearrangements either about 90% or about 30% of the time, which broadly matched IMGT annotations. In a later analysis, over 15,000 TCR beta sequences were associated with specific HLA alleles at a false discovery rate of 0.05.

In total, fewer than 750 healthy bone marrow donors made up the cohort. Cohort members were all nominally healthy when sampled, although unrecorded immune exposures were likely present. The donor tested CMV seronegative, placing the donor among the 300 to 400 seronegative members of the cohort. Every donor gave a peripheral blood sample, and the peripheral blood mononuclear cells from that sample were used for TCR beta sequencing. Genomic DNA extraction from the blood cell samples was performed with the Qiagen DNeasy Blood Extraction Kit. Library construction relied on the immunoSEQ multiplex PCR assay. For the multiplex PCR, a mixture combining 60 forward primers for TCR Vbeta segments and 13 reverse primers for TCR Jbeta segments was used. The CDR3 region of rearranged TCR beta genes was amplified from genomic DNA with a multiplex PCR assay. The Illumina HiSeq System was used to sequence the amplified TCR beta libraries as 87-base-pair reads. The published analysis was carried out like this. A later analysis counted approximately 76 million unique TCR beta chains across the 666 repertoires, and roughly 10 million of these chains were shared by at least two donors. Raw reads were error-corrected and collapsed into unique sequences with a nearest-neighbor algorithm that merged closely related sequences to remove PCR and sequencing errors. To assign V, D and J gene segments, CDR3 sequences were aligned to IMGT reference sequences. For a sequence to be retained, at least a six-nucleotide match to both a V gene segment and a J gene segment was required. Rearrangements were called productive when the CDR3 lacked stop codons and stayed in frame with V and J; all others were non-productive. Following IMGT convention, CDR3 was defined as the stretch from the second conserved V-encoded cysteine to the conserved J-encoded phenylalanine. The earlier analysis of about 590 of the donors excluded sequences that lacked an unambiguous match to a single V gene segment. An earlier analysis of under 750 of the donors called V segments functional above 56.7% productive rearrangements and segregating when the between-donor standard deviation exceeded 5%. To diagnose cytomegalovirus status from the catalog of TCR beta chain sequences, a statistical classification framework was built. A later analysis assigned V and J genes by comparing TCR nucleotide sequences with IMGT/GENE-DB human TR gene sequences. In a later analysis, CDR3 sequences and most-parsimonious VDJ recombination scenarios were assigned using the TCRdist pipeline. A later analysis defined each TCR beta chain by its CDR3 amino acid sequence plus V-gene family, and excluded reads lacking a unique V-gene family. A later analysis removed roughly 590 highly shared, low-generation-probability nucleotide sequences to deal with suspected cross-contamination and a sequencing artifact. A later analysis calculated a clonal expansion index for each public chain from normalized within-repertoire ranks of inferred template counts. A later analysis computed generation probabilities with a VDJ recombination model fitted to out-of-frame rearrangements, and checked the results against IGoR. In a later analysis, hypergeometric tests were used to score TCR-TCR, TCR-HLA and TCR-CMV co-occurrence, with a repertoire-size bias correction applied to TCR pairs. A later analysis estimated false discovery rates by permuting HLA or CMV assignments 20 times. In a later analysis, co-occurring TCRs were grouped using DBSCAN, with TCRdist sequence similarity added in when clustering inside HLA-allele-positive subsets. Co-occurrence clustering excluded repertoires with fewer than 30,000 or more than 120,000 public chains, plus five with anomalous nucleotide sharing. TCRdb limited this immuneACCESS table to in-frame rearrangements with V and J called. A share of clones is missing; checked studies link under half to unresolved V genes, and the rest is unexplained. That table gives V, J and clone size, and the DNA gave D and trimming. The sample has tens of thousands of clones on record. About 1.7% of the sample rests with the top ten.

This TCR came from a woman aged 30 to 39 in good health and CMV-seronegative. The chain employs TRBV28 and TRBJ2-7; a tentative D call is TRBD1 (6 bases match). The sample consisted of PBMCs. The CDR3 loop reads CASTPGHLYEQYF. The nucleotides are TGTGCCAGCACCCCGGGACATCTCTACGAGCAGTACTTC.